This entry features one TCR beta chain sequence. Which antigen it targets is not known. One base away there is no much larger clone; base qualities are not given. This entry belongs to a study of blood T cell repertoires in COVID-19 (dated by TCRdb to about 2020). Concerning the study at large: The collaborator samples originated in the United States, Italy and Spain and spanned the acute and convalescent phases of COVID-19. The prospective study material was composed of cDNA or gDNA derived from T cells, B-cell-depleted T cells, or PBMCs. Where available, HLA class I and class II types were taken from metadata supplied by the sample provider and were not determined by assay-based typing. The repertoires were made available in a free public database intended to serve as a resource for research on the immune response to SARS-CoV-2. Nearly every sample came with metadata listing a de-identified subject ID, COVID-19 status, age in years and sex. Deeply sampled blood TCRbeta repertoires from subjects exposed to, actively infected with, or recovered from COVID-19 were included in the dataset. The samples were drawn from the first 160 participants of the ongoing ImmuneRACE study and from 950 to 1,500 subjects provided by 6 global collaborators. Paper-wide results and their limitations: The amount of clinical and demographic metadata varied by source and participant and was provided uncurated.

The collaborating institutions used their own protocols to collect whole blood in K2EDTA tubes. For TCRbeta analysis, collaborators shipped samples as frozen whole blood, isolated PBMCs, or DNA extracted from either of those sample types. Including the terminal cysteine and phenylalanine, the CDR3 comprises 14 residues. Of the read, only the CDR3 DNA is kept; its 42 bases are in frame from base 1. The germline ends are 14 bases apart after V is trimmed by 5 bases and J by 3 bases. CDR1 and CDR2 (MNHEY, SMNVEV) derive from the germline V gene (reference sequence). TCRbeta CDR3 regions were amplified from genomic DNA using the immunoSEQ Assay, a bias-controlled multiplex PCR. The original methods were these. The number of nucleated cells in each sample was estimated by amplification of reference gene primers within the assay. Sequence reads were collapsed and filtered to measure the absolute abundance of every unique TCRbeta CDR3 rearrangement. For each sample, productive Simpson clonality was calculated as the square root of Simpson's diversity index over productive rearrangements. TCRdb obtained this table from immuneACCESS and retained in-frame rearrangements with V and J assigned. These tables miss some clones; where compared with another copy, unresolved V genes account for less than half of the shortfall, and the remainder is unexplained. That table is the source of V, J and clone size, and D and trimming were worked out from the DNA. The sample table lists more than 95,000 clones, around 80% of them with a count of one. The leading ten clones occupy about 6.3% of the sample.

The rearranged chain carries TRBV27 and TRBJ2-7; a confident D gene designation cannot be given. This TCR was sampled from an elderly man with active or convalescent COVID-19. Input material: peripheral blood. The DNA is as follows: TGTGCCAGCAGTACCCGACTCCTGAACTACGAGCAGTACTTC. It translates as CASSTRLLNYEQYF.